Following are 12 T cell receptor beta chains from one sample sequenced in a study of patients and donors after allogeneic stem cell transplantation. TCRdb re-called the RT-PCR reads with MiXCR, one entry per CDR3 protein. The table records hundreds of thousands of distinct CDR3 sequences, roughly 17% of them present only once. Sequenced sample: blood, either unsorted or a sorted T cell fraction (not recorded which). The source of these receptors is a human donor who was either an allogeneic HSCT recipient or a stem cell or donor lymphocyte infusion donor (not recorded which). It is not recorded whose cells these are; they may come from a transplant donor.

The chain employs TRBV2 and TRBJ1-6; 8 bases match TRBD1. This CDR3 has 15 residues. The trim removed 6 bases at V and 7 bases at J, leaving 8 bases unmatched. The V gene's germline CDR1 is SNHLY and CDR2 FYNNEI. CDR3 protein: CASREQGVGNSPLHF. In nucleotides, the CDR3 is TGTGCCAGCAGAGAACAGGGGGTAGGGAATTCACCCCTCCACTTT.

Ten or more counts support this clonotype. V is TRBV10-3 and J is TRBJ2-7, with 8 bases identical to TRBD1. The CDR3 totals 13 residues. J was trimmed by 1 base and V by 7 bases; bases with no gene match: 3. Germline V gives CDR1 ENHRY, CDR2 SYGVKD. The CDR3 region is CAITGGLSYEQYF. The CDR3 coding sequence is TGTGCCATCACAGGGGGCCTATCCTACGAGCAGTACTTC.

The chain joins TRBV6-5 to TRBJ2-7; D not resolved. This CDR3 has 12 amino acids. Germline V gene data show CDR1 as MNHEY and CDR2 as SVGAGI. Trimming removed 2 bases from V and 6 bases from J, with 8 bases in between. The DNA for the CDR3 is TGTGCCAGCAGTTACGGCTTAGGCGAGCAGTACTTC. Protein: CASSYGLGEQYF.

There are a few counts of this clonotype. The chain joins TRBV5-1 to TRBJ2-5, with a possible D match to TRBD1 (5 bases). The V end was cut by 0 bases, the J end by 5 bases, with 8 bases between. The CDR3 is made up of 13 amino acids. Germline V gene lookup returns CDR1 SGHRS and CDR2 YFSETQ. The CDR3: CASSLGGWETQYF. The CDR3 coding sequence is TGCGCCAGCAGCTTGGGGGGCTGGGAGACCCAGTACTTC.

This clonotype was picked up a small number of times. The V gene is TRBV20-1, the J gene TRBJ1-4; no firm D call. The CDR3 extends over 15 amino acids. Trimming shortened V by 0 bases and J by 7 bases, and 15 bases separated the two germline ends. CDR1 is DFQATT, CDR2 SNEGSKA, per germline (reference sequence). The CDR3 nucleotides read TGCAGTGCTAGAGACATTAGGGTACGGTCTGAAAAACTGTTTTTT. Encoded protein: CSARDIRVRSEKLFF.

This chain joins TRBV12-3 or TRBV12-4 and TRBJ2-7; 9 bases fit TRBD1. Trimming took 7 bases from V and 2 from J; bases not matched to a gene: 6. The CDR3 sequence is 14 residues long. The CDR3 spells CASNGQGHAYEQYF. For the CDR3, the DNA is TGTGCCAGCAATGGACAGGGGCATGCCTACGAGCAGTACTTC.

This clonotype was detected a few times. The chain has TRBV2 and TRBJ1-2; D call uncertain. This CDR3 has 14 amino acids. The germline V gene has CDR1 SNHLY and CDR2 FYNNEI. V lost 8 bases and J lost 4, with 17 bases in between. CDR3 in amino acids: CASLKRAVRYGYTF. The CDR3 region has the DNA TGTGCCAGCCTAAAACGCGCAGTTCGCTATGGCTACACCTTC. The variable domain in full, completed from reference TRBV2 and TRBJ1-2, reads EPEVTQTPSHQVTQMGQEVILRCVPISNHLYFYWYRQILGQKVEFLVSFYNNEISEKSEIFDDQFSVERPDGSNFTLKIRSTKLEDSAMYFCASLKRAVRYGYTFGSGTRLTVV.

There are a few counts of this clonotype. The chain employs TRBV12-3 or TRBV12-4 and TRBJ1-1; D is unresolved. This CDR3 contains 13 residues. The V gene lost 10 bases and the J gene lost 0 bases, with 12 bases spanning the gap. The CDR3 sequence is CATSTRMNTEAFF. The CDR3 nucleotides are TGTGCCACCTCTACCCGCATGAACACTGAAGCTTTCTTT.

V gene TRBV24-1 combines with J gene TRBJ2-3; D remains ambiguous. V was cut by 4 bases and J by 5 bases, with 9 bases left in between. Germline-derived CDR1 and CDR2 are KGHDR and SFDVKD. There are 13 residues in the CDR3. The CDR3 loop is CATSDHQLDTQYF. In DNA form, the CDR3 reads TGTGCCACCAGTGACCACCAGCTAGATACGCAGTATTTT.

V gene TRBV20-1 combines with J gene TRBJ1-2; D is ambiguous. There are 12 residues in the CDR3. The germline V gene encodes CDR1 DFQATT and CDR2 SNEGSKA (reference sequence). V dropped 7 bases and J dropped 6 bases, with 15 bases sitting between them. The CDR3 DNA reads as TGCAGTGTAGACCACAGAGAGCATGGCTACACCTTC. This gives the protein CSVDHREHGYTF.

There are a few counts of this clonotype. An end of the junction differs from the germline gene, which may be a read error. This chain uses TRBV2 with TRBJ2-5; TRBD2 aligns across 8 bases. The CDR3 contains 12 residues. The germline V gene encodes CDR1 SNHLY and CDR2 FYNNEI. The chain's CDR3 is CASSEKGGGPHF. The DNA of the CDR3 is TGTGCCAGCAGTGAGAAGGGCGGGGGGCCCCACTTC.

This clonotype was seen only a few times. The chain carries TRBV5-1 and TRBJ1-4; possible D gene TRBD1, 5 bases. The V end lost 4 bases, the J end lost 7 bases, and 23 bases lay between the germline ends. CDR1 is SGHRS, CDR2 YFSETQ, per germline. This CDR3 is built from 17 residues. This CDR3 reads CASSRPTIGAHSEKLFF. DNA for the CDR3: TGCGCCAGCAGCAGACCCACCATAGGGGCGCATAGTGAAAAACTGTTTTTT.